This T cell receptor beta chain stems from a study of blood T cell repertoires in COVID-19. Study-wide background: The analysed material was cDNA or gDNA that came from T cells, B-cell-depleted T cells, or PBMCs.

Assay: immunoSEQ multiplex PCR; the TCRdb copy retains only in-frame clones and omits some. The sample has about 200,000 clones, about 80% seen once. Enrolled through a virtual design, the participants were between 18 and 89 years of age and came from 24 US areas. Membership in each cohort depended on participant-reported clinical history. V lost 5 bases, J lost 4 bases, and 11 bases stayed unmatched. CDR3 length: 16 amino acids. Germline CDR1 LNHNV, CDR2 YYDKDF (reference sequence). The V and J genes are TRBV15 and TRBJ2-3, with 8 nucleotides matching TRBD1. The origin of this receptor is a woman in her fifties or sixties who had been exposed to COVID-19. The source material was PBMCs or T cells enriched from blood (not recorded which). The CDR3 loop reads CATSFSQGEGADTQYF. For the CDR3, the DNA is TGTGCCACCAGCTTCTCACAGGGGGAAGGAGCAGATACGCAGTATTTT.